This TCR beta chain is from a study of CD8 T cells in ankylosing spondylitis. Findings of the study overall: Certain motif variants had earlier been reported in reactive arthritis synovial fluid and blood. Seemingly characteristic of ankylosing spondylitis blood was a TCR beta motif consisting of about 8 highly homologous variants. Enrichment of disease-linked clones was reportedly significant in matched ankylosing spondylitis synovial fluid.

Quantitative 5'-RACE with molecular barcodes was used to make the TCR beta libraries. TCRdb used MiXCR to reprocess the 5' RACE reads, holding one entry per CDR3 protein. The profile shows 30,000 to 40,000 distinct CDR3 sequences, 7.2% of them singletons. CDR1 and CDR2 (germline): SGHRS, YFSETQ. The V end lost 1 base, the J end lost 1 base, and 11 bases lay between the germline ends. This CDR3 region has 15 residues. In its sample, this clonotype was seen many times. Its antigen is unidentified. The rearrangement uses TRBV5-1 and TRBJ1-1, with D maybe TRBD1 (6 bases). Sequencing was carried out using blood, either unsorted or a sorted T cell fraction (not recorded which). This sequence originates from a male donor with ankylosing spondylitis or in good health (not recorded which). CDR3 coding DNA: TGCGCCAGCAGCTTGCCACAGGGTAGGAACACTGAAGCTTTCTTT. This translates into CASSLPQGRNTEAFF.